This TCR beta chain appears in the sequencing data of a study of early T cells in non-severe SARS-CoV-2 infection. Using its own MiXCR run on the 5' RACE reads, TCRdb lists one record per CDR3 protein. The sample lists about 64,000 distinct CDR3 sequences; around 4.7% were seen once. This clonotype was observed at least ten times. Sequencing used whole blood. The receptor was isolated from an adult who was a healthcare worker with PCR-confirmed SARS-CoV-2 infection or an uninfected control (not recorded which).

This chain's CDR3 is CASSFGGMNTEAFF. The CDR3 DNA is TGTGCCAGCAGTTTTGGAGGTATGAACACTGAAGCTTTCTTT. The V call is TRBV27, the J call TRBJ1-1; D call uncertain. The length of the CDR3 is 14 residues. Trimming removed 3 bases at V and 0 bases at J, with 8 bases between. CDR1 is MNHEY and CDR2 is SMNVEV in the germline V gene (reference sequence).